One T cell receptor beta chain is described in this entry. The table lists this clone with a few counts. Its antigen is still unknown. No per-base quality is available; no much larger clone lies one base away. The entry originates in a study of beta chain features in type 1 diabetes (dated by TCRdb to the late 2010s). Regarding the research as a whole: Mean age, gender distribution, total cell number and subset yield were not different between patients and healthy donors. Whereas all 30 or so donors provided naive and central memory subsets, regulatory and stem cell-like memory subsets were isolated from just 8 patients and about eight healthy donors. In the study, recently diagnosed type 1 diabetes patients and matched healthy donors were compared on the TCRB repertoires of their sorted circulating CD4+ T cell subsets. Across all samples, 90 million to 130 million sorted cells were examined, and cell number per subset correlated strongly with RNA yield. General conclusions and limits of the study: Only small numbers of individuals were included in the HLA sub-analyses, which left unresolved whether HLA type had any influence on TCRB rearrangement. At VDJ recombination sites, patients with type 1 diabetes made fewer insertions and deleted more nucleotides, a pattern implying thymic rearrangement abnormalities. The naive, central memory and regulatory TCRB repertoires appeared to resemble one another more closely among patients than among healthy donors. PCR might favor shorter templates, but patient and control samples were amplified and corrected together, so any skew would affect both groups equally. In all four CD4+ subsets, TCRB CDR3 length was moderately but significantly shorter in type 1 diabetes patients. Sequencing cDNA rather than genomic DNA could over-represent highly expressing activated cells, although activation and CD3 levels did not differ between groups.

Its CDR3 holds 14 amino acids, cysteine through phenylalanine. Only the CDR3 portion is preserved as DNA: 42 bases, with reading frame beginning at the first base. CDR1 and CDR2, looked up from the germline V gene, are SQVTM and ANQGSEA. From V the trimming removes 6 bases and from J it removes 3 bases, while the gene matches leave 9 bases of the junction unaccounted for. The entire amount of isolated RNA was reverse transcribed using the High Capacity cDNA Reverse Transcription Kit, so the sequenced TCRB transcripts were expressed ones. Deep immunoSEQ sequencing was applied to naive, central memory and regulatory T cell samples, giving an average of about 3.4 million total reads per sample. After sorted cells were lysed in RLT buffer, RNA was extracted with DNase-treated RNeasy Micro or Mini kits, with the choice depending on cell number. Each cell subset was processed on its own to prevent cross-contamination, while patient and healthy donor samples were processed together. TCRB sequences were amplified from cDNA with the immunoSEQ multiplex PCR, producing 87-bp fragments spanning the CDR3 region. The amplicons were sequenced using the Illumina HiSeq platform. The study's own analysis went as follows. Synthetic template baselines were used to correct PCR bias computationally, reads within Hamming distance 2 were collapsed, and singletons that could not be merged were discarded. Reads were aligned against IMGT to assign V, D and J genes, CDR3 length and insertions or deletions at six rearrangement sites. Within each subset, clonotype counts were normalized to the number of sorted cells before true diversity and Gini coefficients were calculated with the tcR R package. The overlap coefficient, calculated on TCRB nucleotide sequences, was used to measure repertoire sharing. As a proxy for the pre-selection repertoire, out-of-frame TCRB sequences from naive cells were analyzed. What TCRdb holds here is the immuneACCESS table cut down to in-frame rearrangements. Part of the clones is not present; checked against another copy, under half of the missing clones reflect an unresolved V gene, and the others are unexplained. V, J and clone size are taken as reported in that table, and D and trimming were inferred from the DNA itself. The sample table lists a few hundred thousand clones, 10% to 15% of them with a count of one. The ten largest clonotypes hold 0.017% of the sample.

A single peripheral blood draw of around 120 mL on average was collected from each donor into heparinised tubes. Using a panel that included CD45RO, CCR7, CD25, CD127, CD95 and CD27, naive, central memory, regulatory and stem cell-like memory CD4+ T cells were sorted on a BD FACSAria II. Every sorted population had a purity above 95%. PBMCs were isolated immediately by Lymphoprep density gradient centrifugation and stained directly without culture. To minimize batch effects, samples were stained and sorted in pairs, one healthy donor with one patient per experiment. The sequence came from a man between 18 and 35 years old in good health. This sequence uses TRBV29-1 and TRBJ1-2; 8 nucleotides in the junction match TRBD1. The specimen was naive CD4+ T cells from blood. Per the publication, the cell subset or site label means: true naive CD4+ T cells. The CDR3 region has the sequence CSVGFGQGDYGYTF. The nucleotide sequence reads TGCAGCGTCGGGTTTGGACAGGGCGACTATGGCTACACCTTC.